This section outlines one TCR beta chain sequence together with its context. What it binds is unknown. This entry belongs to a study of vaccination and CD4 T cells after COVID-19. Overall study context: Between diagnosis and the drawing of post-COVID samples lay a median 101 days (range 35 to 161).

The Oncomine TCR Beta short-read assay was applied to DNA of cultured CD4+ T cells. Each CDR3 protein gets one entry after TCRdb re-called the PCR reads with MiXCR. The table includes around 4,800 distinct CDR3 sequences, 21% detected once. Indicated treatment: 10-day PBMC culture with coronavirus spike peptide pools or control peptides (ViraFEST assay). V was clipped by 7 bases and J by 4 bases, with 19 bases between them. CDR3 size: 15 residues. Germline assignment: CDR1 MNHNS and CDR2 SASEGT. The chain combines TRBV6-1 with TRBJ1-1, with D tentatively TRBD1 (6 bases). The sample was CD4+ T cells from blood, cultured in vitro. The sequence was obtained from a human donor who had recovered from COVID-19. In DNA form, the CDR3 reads TGTGCCAGCAAAGGCTCCGGGGGCGCGGCCACTGAAGCTTTCTTT. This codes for CASKGSGGAATEAFF.